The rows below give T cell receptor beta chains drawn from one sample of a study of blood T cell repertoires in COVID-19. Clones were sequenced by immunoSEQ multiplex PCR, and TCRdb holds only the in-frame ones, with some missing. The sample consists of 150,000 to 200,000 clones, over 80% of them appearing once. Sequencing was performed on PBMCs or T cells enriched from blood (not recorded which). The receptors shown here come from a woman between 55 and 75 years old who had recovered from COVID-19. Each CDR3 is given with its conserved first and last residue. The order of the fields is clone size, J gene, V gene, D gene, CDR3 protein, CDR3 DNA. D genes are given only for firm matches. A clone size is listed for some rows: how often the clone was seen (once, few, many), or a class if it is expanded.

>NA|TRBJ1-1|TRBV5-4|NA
CASSLGGKRNTEAFF
TGTGCCAGCAGCTTGGGCGGAAAAAGGAACACTGAAGCTTTCTTT
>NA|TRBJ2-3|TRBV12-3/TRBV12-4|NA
CASSLDPASTQYF
TGTGCCAGCAGTTTAGATCCCGCCAGTACGCAGTATTTT
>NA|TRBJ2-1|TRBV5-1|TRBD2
CASSLNPTSRRSYNEQFF
TGCGCCAGCAGCTTGAATCCGACTAGCCGACGCTCCTACAATGAGCAGTTCTTC
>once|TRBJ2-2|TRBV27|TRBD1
CASSLYRGRTGELFF
TGTGCCAGCAGTTTATACAGGGGGCGAACCGGGGAGCTGTTTTTT
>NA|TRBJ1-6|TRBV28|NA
CASNSLPAGNSPLHF
TGTGCCAGCAATTCACTTCCCGCGGGGAATTCACCCCTCCACTTT
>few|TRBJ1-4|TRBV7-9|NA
CASSLQGVPNEKLFF
TGTGCCAGCAGCTTACAAGGGGTACCTAATGAAAAACTGTTTTTT
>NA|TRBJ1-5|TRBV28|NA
CASVTGLAGGRGNQPQHF
TGTGCCAGCGTTACAGGGCTTGCGGGGGGTCGAGGCAATCAGCCCCAGCATTTT
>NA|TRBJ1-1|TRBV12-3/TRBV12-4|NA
CASSLDLAEAFF
TGTGCCAGCAGTTTAGACTTGGCTGAAGCTTTCTTT
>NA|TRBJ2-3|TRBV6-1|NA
CASSETNSITDTQYF
TGTGCCAGCAGTGAAACGAACAGCATCACAGATACGCAGTATTTT
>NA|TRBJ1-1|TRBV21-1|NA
CATYDFGTGMNTEAFF
TGTGCCACCTACGATTTCGGCACAGGGATGAACACTGAAGCTTTCTTT
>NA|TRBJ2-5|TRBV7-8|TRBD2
CASITHIASGRRETQYF
TGTGCCAGCATCACACACATTGCTAGCGGGAGGAGAGAGACCCAGTACTTC
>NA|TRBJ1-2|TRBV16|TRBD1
CASSPTSTGGGYTF
TGTGCCAGCAGCCCAACTTCGACAGGGGGTGGCTACACCTTC
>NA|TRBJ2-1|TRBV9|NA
CASSVGLRGRSNEQFF
TGTGCCAGCAGCGTAGGTCTTAGAGGTCGGTCAAATGAGCAGTTCTTC
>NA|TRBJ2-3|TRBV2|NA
CASSGERTSTDTQYF
TGTGCCAGCAGTGGAGAGCGTACTAGCACAGATACGCAGTATTTT
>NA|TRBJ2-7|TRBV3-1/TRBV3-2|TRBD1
CASSPGTAPYEQYF
TGTGCCAGCAGCCCCGGGACAGCCCCCTACGAGCAGTACTTC
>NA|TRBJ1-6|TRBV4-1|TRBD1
CASSQNPQTGGSYNSPLHF
TGCGCCAGCAGCCAAAACCCCCAGACAGGGGGCTCCTATAATTCACCCCTCCACTTT
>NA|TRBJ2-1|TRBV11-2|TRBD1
CASSLDRGSLFF
TGTGCCAGCAGCCTCGACAGGGGAAGTTTATTCTTC
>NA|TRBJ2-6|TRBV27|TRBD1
CASSLWIIDRAGANVLTF
TGTGCCAGCAGTTTGTGGATTATCGACAGGGCTGGGGCCAACGTCCTGACTTTC
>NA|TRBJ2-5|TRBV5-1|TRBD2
CASRPSGGAQETQYF
TGCGCCAGCAGACCTAGCGGGGGGGCCCAAGAGACCCAGTACTTC
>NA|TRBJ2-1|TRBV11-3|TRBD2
CASSLLAGAYNEQFF
TGTGCCAGCAGCTTGTTAGCGGGGGCCTACAATGAGCAGTTCTTC
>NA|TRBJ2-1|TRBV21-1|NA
CASSNIYYLSYNEQFF
TGTGCCAGCAGCAACATCTACTACCTCTCCTACAATGAGCAGTTCTTC
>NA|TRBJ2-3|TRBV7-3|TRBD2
CASSFGGRSDTQYF
TGTGCCAGCAGCTTTGGCGGGAGGTCAGATACGCAGTATTTT
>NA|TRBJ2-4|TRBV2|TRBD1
CASSGDREGTAKNIQYF
TGTGCCAGCAGTGGAGACAGGGAAGGAACGGCCAAAAACATTCAGTACTTC
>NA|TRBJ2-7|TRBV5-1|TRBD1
CASSLRRDRHEQYF
TGCGCCAGCAGCTTGCGCCGGGACAGACACGAGCAGTACTTC
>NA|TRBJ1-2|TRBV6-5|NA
CASSYSMTGGNYGYTF
TGTGCCAGCAGTTACTCGATGACGGGGGGTAACTATGGCTACACCTTC
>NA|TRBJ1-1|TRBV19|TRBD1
CASSMRGPGNTEAFF
TGTGCCAGTAGTATGAGGGGGCCAGGGAACACTGAAGCTTTCTTT
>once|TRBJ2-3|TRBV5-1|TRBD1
CASSLGTGGGTDTQYF
TGCGCCAGCAGCTTGGGGACAGGGGGAGGCACAGATACGCAGTATTTT
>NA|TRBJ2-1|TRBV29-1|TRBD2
CSVEPMTSDAYNEQFF
TGCAGCGTTGAACCGATGACTAGCGATGCCTACAATGAGCAGTTCTTC
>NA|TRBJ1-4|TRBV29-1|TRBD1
CSVEEGTGNEKLFF
TGCAGCGTTGAAGAAGGGACAGGGAATGAAAAACTGTTTTTT
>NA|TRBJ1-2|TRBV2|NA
CASDTDGGYGYTF
TGTGCCAGCGACACCGACGGGGGGTATGGCTACACCTTC
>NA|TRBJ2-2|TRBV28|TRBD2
CASSSFLAEGNTGELFF
TGTGCCAGCAGTTCCTTTCTAGCGGAGGGCAACACCGGGGAGCTGTTTTTT
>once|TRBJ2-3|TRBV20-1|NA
CSAGQFDTQYF
TGCAGTGCCGGACAGTTTGATACGCAGTATTTT
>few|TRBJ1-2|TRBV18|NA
CASSPQTGAPPPYGYTF
TGTGCCAGCTCACCCCAGACAGGAGCCCCCCCACCTTATGGCTACACCTTC
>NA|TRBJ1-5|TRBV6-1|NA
CASSEIGDQPQHF
TGTGCCAGCAGTGAAATAGGGGATCAGCCCCAGCATTTT
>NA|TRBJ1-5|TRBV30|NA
CAWSVGTNQPQHF
TGTGCCTGGAGTGTGGGGACAAATCAGCCCCAGCATTTT
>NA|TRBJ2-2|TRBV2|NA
CASIYRPTGELFF
TGTGCCAGCATTTACAGGCCCACCGGGGAGCTGTTTTTT
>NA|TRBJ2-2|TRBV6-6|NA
CASSYTGWVTGELFF
TGTGCCAGCAGTTACACGGGGTGGGTTACCGGGGAGCTGTTTTTT
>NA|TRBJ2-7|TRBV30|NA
CAWSTTQEQYF
TGTGCCTGGAGTACCACGCAGGAGCAGTACTTC
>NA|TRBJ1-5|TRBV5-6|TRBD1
CASSKTGSPNQPQHF
TGTGCCAGCAGCAAGACAGGGAGCCCTAATCAGCCCCAGCATTTT
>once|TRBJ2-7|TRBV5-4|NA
CASSFEGATPYEQYF
TGTGCCAGCAGCTTTGAGGGCGCGACCCCCTACGAGCAGTACTTC
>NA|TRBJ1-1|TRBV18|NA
CASSPQGPGGTEAFF
TGTGCCAGCTCACCACAGGGTCCGGGAGGCACTGAAGCTTTCTTT
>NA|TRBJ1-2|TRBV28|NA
CANRDSINYGYTF
TGTGCCAACAGGGACTCAATTAACTATGGCTACACCTTC
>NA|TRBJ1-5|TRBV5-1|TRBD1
CASSFTGDSNQPQHF
TGCGCCAGCAGCTTTACAGGGGATAGCAATCAGCCCCAGCATTTT
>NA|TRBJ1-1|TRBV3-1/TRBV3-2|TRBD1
CASRPTGGTMNTEAFF
TGTGCCAGCAGGCCTACAGGGGGAACCATGAACACTGAAGCTTTCTTT
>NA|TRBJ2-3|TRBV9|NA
CASSVGESTDTQYF
TGTGCCAGCAGCGTAGGGGAGTCAACAGATACGCAGTATTTT
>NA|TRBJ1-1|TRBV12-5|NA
CASGRENTEAFF
TGTGCTAGTGGCCGAGAAAACACTGAAGCTTTCTTT
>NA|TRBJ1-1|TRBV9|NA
CASSEGDTEAFF
TGTGCCAGCAGTGAGGGGGACACTGAAGCTTTCTTT
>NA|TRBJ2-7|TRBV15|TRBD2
CATSRPGTSGVEQYF
TGTGCCACCAGCAGACCCGGGACTAGCGGGGTCGAGCAGTACTTC
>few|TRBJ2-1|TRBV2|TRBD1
CASVGTGGDNEQFF
TGTGCCAGCGTCGGGACAGGGGGGGATAATGAGCAGTTCTTC
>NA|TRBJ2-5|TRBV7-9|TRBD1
CASSSWTGEETQYF
TGTGCCAGCAGCTCTTGGACAGGGGAAGAGACCCAGTACTTC
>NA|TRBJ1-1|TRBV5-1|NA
CASSWGGPNTEAFF
TGCGCCAGCAGCTGGGGGGGGCCGAACACTGAAGCTTTCTTT